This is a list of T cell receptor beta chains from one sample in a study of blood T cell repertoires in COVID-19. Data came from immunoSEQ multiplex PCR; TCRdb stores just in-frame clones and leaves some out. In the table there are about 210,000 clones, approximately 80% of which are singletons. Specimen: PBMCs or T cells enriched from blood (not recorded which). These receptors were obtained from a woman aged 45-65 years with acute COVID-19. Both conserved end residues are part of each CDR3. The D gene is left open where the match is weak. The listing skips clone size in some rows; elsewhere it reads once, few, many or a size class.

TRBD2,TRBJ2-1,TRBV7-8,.,CASSWTSGSYNEQFF,TGTGCCAGCAGCTGGACTAGCGGGAGTTACAATGAGCAGTTCTTC
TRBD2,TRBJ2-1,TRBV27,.,CASKGLAGDRVGDEQFF,TGTGCCAGCAAAGGACTAGCGGGAGATCGGGTAGGCGATGAGCAGTTCTTC
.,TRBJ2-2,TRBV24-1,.,CATSDLMGGGTGELFF,TGTGCCACCAGTGATTTGATGGGGGGTGGAACCGGGGAGCTGTTTTTT
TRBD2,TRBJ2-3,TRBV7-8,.,CASSLAGGRSTDTQYF,TGTGCCAGCAGCTTAGCGGGGGGGAGAAGCACAGATACGCAGTATTTT
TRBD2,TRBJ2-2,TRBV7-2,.,CASRPTYSGRGTGELFF,TGTGCCAGCAGGCCTACCTATAGCGGGAGAGGTACCGGGGAGCTGTTTTTT
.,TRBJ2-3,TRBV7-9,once,CAGEDSRGTDTQYF,TGTGCCGGGGAGGACTCGAGAGGGACAGATACGCAGTATTTT
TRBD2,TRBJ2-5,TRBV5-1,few,CASSPQTSGGAETQYF,TGCGCCAGCAGCCCGCAGACTAGCGGGGGGGCTGAGACCCAGTACTTC
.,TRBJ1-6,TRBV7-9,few,CASSLETQSPLHF,TGTGCCAGCAGCCTGGAGACCCAGTCACCCCTCCACTTT
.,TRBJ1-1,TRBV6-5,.,CASSYSTAGSPEAFF,TGTGCCAGCAGTTACTCGACCGCGGGCAGCCCTGAAGCTTTCTTT
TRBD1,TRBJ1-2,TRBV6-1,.,CASSEGQGTNYGYTF,TGTGCCAGCAGTGAGGGACAGGGGACTAACTATGGCTACACCTTC
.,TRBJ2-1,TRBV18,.,CASSPLEGGYEQFF,TGTGCCAGCTCACCATTGGAAGGGGGTTATGAGCAGTTCTTC
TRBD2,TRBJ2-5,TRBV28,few,CASSPWTSTQETQYF,TGTGCCAGCAGTCCCTGGACTAGTACTCAAGAGACCCAGTACTTC
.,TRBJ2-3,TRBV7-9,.,CASSSGTPTQYF,TGTGCCAGCAGCTCCGGGACACCCACGCAGTATTTT
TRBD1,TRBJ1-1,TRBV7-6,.,CASSSRDRGYTEAFF,TGTGCCAGCAGCTCCCGGGACAGGGGGTACACTGAAGCTTTCTTT
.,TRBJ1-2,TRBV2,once,CASSVGRLNYGYTF,TGTGCCAGCAGTGTGGGGCGGCTTAACTATGGCTACACCTTC
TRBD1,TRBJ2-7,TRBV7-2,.,CASSLVGRTGVPFEQYF,TGTGCCAGCAGCTTAGTAGGGAGGACAGGGGTTCCTTTCGAGCAGTACTTC
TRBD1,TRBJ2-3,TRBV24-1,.,CATSDSRGLADTQYF,TGTGCCACCAGTGACTCAAGGGGGCTTGCAGATACGCAGTATTTT
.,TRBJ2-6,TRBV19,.,CATPTGTQGGANVLTF,TGTGCCACACCGACAGGGACTCAGGGGGGGGCCAACGTCCTGACTTTC
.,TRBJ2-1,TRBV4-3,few,CASSQDRGGYNEQFF,TGCGCCAGCAGCCAAGATCGAGGAGGTTACAATGAGCAGTTCTTC